This TCR beta chain is from a study of T-cell reconstitution after alpha-beta-depleted transplantation in children. Germline CDR1 is DFQATT and CDR2 is SNEGSKA (reference sequence). The CDR3 consists of 14 residues. After removal of 6 bases from V and 2 bases from J, the junction contained 8 bases not matched to a gene. This clonotype was detected ten times or more. Unique molecular identifiers were used in preparing the TCRbeta library. TCRdb re-analysed the PCR reads in MiXCR, keeping a single row per CDR3 protein. Here the sample spans hundreds of thousands of distinct CDR3 sequences, approximately 15% being singletons.

Specimen: PBMCs from the stem cell graft donor, collected from the stem cell graft. The gene calls are TRBV20-1 and TRBJ2-3, with 7 bases matching TRBD2. This TCR came from a human donor who donated a stem cell graft to a child with acute myeloid leukemia. Here the CDR3 reads CSAPKAGPTDTQYF. The CDR3 bases are TGCAGTGCCCCAAAAGCGGGACCCACAGATACGCAGTATTTT.